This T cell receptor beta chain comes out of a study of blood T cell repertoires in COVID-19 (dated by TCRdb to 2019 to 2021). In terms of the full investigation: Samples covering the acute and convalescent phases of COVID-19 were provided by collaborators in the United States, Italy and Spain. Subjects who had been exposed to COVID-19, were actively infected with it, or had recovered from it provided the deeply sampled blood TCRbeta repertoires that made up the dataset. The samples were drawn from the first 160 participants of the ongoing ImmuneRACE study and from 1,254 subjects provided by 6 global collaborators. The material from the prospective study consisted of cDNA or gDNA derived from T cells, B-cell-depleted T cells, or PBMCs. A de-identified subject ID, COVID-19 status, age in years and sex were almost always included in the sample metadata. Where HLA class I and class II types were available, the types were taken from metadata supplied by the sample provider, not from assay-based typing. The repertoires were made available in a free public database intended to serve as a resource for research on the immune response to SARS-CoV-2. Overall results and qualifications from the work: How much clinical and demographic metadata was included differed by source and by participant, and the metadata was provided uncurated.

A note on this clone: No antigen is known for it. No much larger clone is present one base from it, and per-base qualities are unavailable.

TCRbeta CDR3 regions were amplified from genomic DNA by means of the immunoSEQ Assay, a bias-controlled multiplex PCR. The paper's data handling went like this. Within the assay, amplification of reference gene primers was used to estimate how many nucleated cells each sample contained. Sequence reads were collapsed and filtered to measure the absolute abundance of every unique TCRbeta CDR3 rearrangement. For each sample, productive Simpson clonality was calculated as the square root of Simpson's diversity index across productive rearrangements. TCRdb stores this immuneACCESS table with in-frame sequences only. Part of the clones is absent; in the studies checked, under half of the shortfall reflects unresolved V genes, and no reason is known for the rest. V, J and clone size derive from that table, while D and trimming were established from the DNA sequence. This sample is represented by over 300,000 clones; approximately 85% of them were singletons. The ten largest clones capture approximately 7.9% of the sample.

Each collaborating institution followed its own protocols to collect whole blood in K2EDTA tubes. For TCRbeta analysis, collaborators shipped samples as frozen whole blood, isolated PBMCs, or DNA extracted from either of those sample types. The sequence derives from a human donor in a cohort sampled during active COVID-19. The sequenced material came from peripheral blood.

The nucleotide sequence reads as follows: TGTGCCAGTAGGGAGACTCACTATAGCAATCAGCCCCAGCATTTT. Its protein is CASRETHYSNQPQHF. The chain is made from TRBV19 and TRBJ1-5; the D segment cannot be called with confidence. Measured from the cysteine to the phenylalanine, the CDR3 is 15 residues long. Only the CDR3 part of the read is kept: 45 bases, read in frame from the first base. CDR1 and CDR2, per the germline V gene (reference sequence), are LNHDA and SQIVND. Deletion took 6 bases off V and 0 bases off J, with a span of 12 bases between the germline ends.